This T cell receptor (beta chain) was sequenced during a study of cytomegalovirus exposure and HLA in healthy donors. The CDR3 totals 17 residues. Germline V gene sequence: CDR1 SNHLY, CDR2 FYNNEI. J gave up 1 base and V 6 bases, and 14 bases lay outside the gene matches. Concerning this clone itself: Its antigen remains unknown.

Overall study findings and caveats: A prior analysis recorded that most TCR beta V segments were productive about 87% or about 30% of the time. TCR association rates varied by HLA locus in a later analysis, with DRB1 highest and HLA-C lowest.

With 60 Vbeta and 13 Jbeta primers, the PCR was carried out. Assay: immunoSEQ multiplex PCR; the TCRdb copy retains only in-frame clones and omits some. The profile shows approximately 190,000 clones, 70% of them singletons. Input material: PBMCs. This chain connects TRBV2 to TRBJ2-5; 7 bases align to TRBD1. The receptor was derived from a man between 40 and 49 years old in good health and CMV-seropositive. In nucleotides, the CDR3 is TGTGCCAGCAGCTCCAGCCCTACAGGGGTGGCCCAAGAGACCCAGTACTTC. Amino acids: CASSSSPTGVAQETQYF.